A single sample is the source of the 7 T cell receptor beta chains below, sequenced in a study of T-cell reconstitution after alpha-beta-depleted transplantation in children. Unique molecular identifiers were incorporated when the TCRbeta library was constructed. TCRdb re-called the PCR reads with MiXCR, one entry per CDR3 protein. This sample has a few hundred thousand distinct CDR3 sequences, with 43% found just once. The sequencing here drew on PBMCs, taken before TCRalphabeta/CD19-depleted stem cell transplant. These receptors originate from a girl aged 2 to 10 with aplastic anemia, due to receive a stem cell transplant.

The genes are TRBV25-1 and TRBJ1-2; a possible D gene is TRBD1 (6 bases). Trimming cost V 8 bases and J 8 bases, with 15 bases left between them. Germline V gives CDR1 MGHDK, CDR2 SYGVNS. The CDR3 has 12 amino acids. CDR3 nucleotide sequence: TGTGCCAGCCTACAGGGCCCAGGGGGCTACACCTTC. This gives the protein CASLQGPGGYTF.

A few counts support this clonotype. The V call is TRBV12-3 or TRBV12-4, the J call TRBJ2-4; tentatively, D is TRBD2 (5 bases). The CDR3 has 16 amino acids. Between the trimmed V and J ends, which lost 3 bases and 0 bases, there was a span of 12 bases. The CDR3 DNA follows: TGTGCCAGCAGTTTCATGAGCGGACTAGCCAAAAACATTCAGTACTTC. It codes for CASSFMSGLAKNIQYF.

This clonotype has only a few counts. V and J are TRBV7-3 and TRBJ2-5; no clear D gene. The CDR3 covers 18 residues. The germline V gene has CDR1 SGHTA and CDR2 FQGTGA. V dropped 1 base and J dropped 2 bases, with 20 bases sitting between them. CDR3 coding DNA: TGTGCCAGCAGCTTAAGGCCCCGTCTATCGGTTGTTCAAGAGACCCAGTACTTC. Protein: CASSLRPRLSVVQETQYF.

The sample holds a few counts of this clonotype. The rearrangement joins TRBV4-1 to TRBJ2-5; the D gene is possibly TRBD2 (5 bases). Per the germline V gene, CDR1 is MGHRA and CDR2 is YSYEKL. Trimming removed 0 bases at V and 4 bases at J, with 12 bases between. The CDR3 has 15 residues. CDR3 coding DNA: TGCGCCAGCAGCCAAGATGGAAGCGGCCCAGAGACCCAGTACTTC. This translates into CASSQDGSGPETQYF.

The chain is built from TRBV20-1 and TRBJ2-6, with TRBD2 identical over 7 bases. V lost 6 bases and J lost 3; bases outside the gene matches: 2. Germline loops: CDR1 DFQATT, CDR2 SNEGSKA (reference sequence). The CDR3 totals 13 residues. The CDR3 sequence is CSAPGGGANVLTF. CDR3 in DNA: TGCAGTGCCCCGGGGGGTGGGGCCAACGTCCTGACTTTC.

V usage is TRBV4-2 and J usage is TRBJ1-2; D remains ambiguous. The germline CDR1 and CDR2 sequences are LGHNA and YNFKEQ. The germline V and J ends were trimmed by 0 bases and 0 bases, with 8 bases remaining between them. The CDR3 totals 15 residues. The CDR3 bases are TGTGCCAGCAGCCAAGATGGGATTTCTAACTATGGCTACACCTTC. This sequence encodes CASSQDGISNYGYTF.

V usage is TRBV20-1 and J usage is TRBJ1-1, with D perhaps matching TRBD1 (5 bases). This CDR3 region has 11 residues. Looked up from germline, CDR1 is DFQATT and CDR2 is SNEGSKA (reference sequence). V dropped 0 bases and J dropped 11 bases, with 10 bases sitting between them. The CDR3 here is CSAREGRDAFF. The CDR3 coding sequence is TGCAGTGCTAGAGAGGGCAGGGACGCTTTCTTT.